The 28 T cell receptor beta chains in this list originate from one sample, sequenced in a study of cytomegalovirus exposure and HLA in healthy donors. This PCR relied on a set of 60 Vbeta primers and 13 Jbeta primers. Repertoires were generated with immunoSEQ multiplex PCR, while TCRdb's copy carries only in-frame clones and drops some. The data contain roughly 180,000 clones, about four fifths of them singletons. The sample was PBMCs. These TCRs come from a man younger than 30 in good health and CMV-seronegative.

The chain is built from TRBV7-2 and TRBJ2-3; 8 bases fit TRBD2. The CDR3 contains 14 residues. The germline V gene has CDR1 SGHTA and CDR2 FQGNSA. The V gene end was trimmed by 4 bases and the J gene end by 5 bases; junction bases not matched to a gene: 5. The CDR3 loop is CASSSTLAVDTQYF. As DNA, the CDR3 is TGTGCCAGCAGCTCAACACTAGCGGTAGATACGCAGTATTTT.

In its sample, this clone was seen once. J is TRBJ2-2 and V is TRBV19; D remains unclear. This CDR3 spans 14 amino acids. Germline values: CDR1 LNHDA, CDR2 SQIVND (reference sequence). V gave up 2 bases and J gave up 1 base, with 5 bases separating them. CDR3 coding DNA: TGTGCCAGTAGTATATCTGTGAACACCGGGGAGCTGTTTTTT. Amino acids: CASSISVNTGELFF.

This clone occurred a few times. The rearrangement uses TRBV6-5 and TRBJ1-1, with TRBD1 identical over 7 bases. V dropped 4 bases and J dropped 3; count of bases not matched to a gene: 8. In germline, CDR1 is MNHEY, CDR2 SVGAGI. This CDR3 spans 15 amino acids. The chain's CDR3 is CASSLLGGGYTEAFF. CDR3 coding DNA: TGTGCCAGCAGTTTGTTAGGGGGCGGGTACACTGAAGCTTTCTTT.

The chain combines TRBV6-6 with TRBJ2-7; 8 bases are a match to TRBD2. J lost 0 bases, V lost 2 bases, and 6 bases had no gene match. Germline values: CDR1 MNHNY, CDR2 SVGAGI (reference sequence). The CDR3 has 16 amino acids. The CDR3 sequence is CASSYGRSGSSYEQYF. The CDR3 DNA reads as TGTGCCAGCAGTTACGGGAGAAGCGGGAGCTCCTACGAGCAGTACTTC.

V gene TRBV11-2 combines with J gene TRBJ1-1; 7 nucleotides line up with TRBD1. Per the germline V gene, CDR1 is SGHAT and CDR2 is FQNNGV. The ends lost 0 bases at V and 0 bases at J; junction bases unmatched: 10. The CDR3 extends over 18 amino acids. CDR3 in amino acids: CASSLEVGTALMNTEAFF. The CDR3, as DNA: TGTGCCAGCAGCTTAGAGGTCGGGACAGCCCTCATGAACACTGAAGCTTTCTTT.

V and J are TRBV29-1 and TRBJ2-1, with 8 bases identical to TRBD1. The CDR3 has 13 residues. Germline V gene lookup returns CDR1 SQVTM and CDR2 ANQGSEA. Trimming at V came to 5 bases and at J to 15 bases, leaving 15 bases not matched to a gene. The CDR3 nucleotides are TGCAGCGTTAGGATGACCGACAGGGGCGAAGGGTTCTTC. Residues: CSVRMTDRGEGFF.

The rearrangement links TRBV28 to TRBJ1-3; a weak D match, TRBD1 (5 bases). V lost 5 bases, J lost 1 base, and 12 bases lay in between. Looked up from germline, CDR1 is MDHEN and CDR2 is SYDVKM. The CDR3 contains 15 residues. The CDR3, as DNA: TGTGCCAGCAGTGTATCACCAGGGTCTGGAAACACCATATATTTT. Residues: CASSVSPGSGNTIYF.

The chain uses TRBV4-3 and TRBJ2-1; tentatively, D is TRBD2 (6 bases). Germline CDR1 LGHNA, CDR2 YSLEER. CDR3 length: 14 amino acids. Trimming pared 4 bases from V and 5 bases from J, leaving 12 bases between. The CDR3 coding sequence is TGCGCCAGCAGCCGAGGACTATCCCACAATGAGCAGTTCTTC. Translating it yields CASSRGLSHNEQFF.

J is TRBJ2-2 and V is TRBV12-5, with D perhaps TRBD1 (6 bases). V gave up 1 base and J gave up 2 bases, with 14 bases separating them. Germline V lookup: CDR1 LGHNT, CDR2 FRNRAP. The CDR3 consists of 17 residues. The CDR3 DNA reads TGTGCTAGTGGTTTGGGTCGGCGGACAGCCAACACCGGGGAGCTGTTTTTT. Translation gives CASGLGRRTANTGELFF.

This chain joins TRBV7-9 and TRBJ1-5; tentatively, D is TRBD1 (6 bases). In germline, CDR1 is SEHNR, CDR2 FQNEAQ (reference sequence). Trimming left V 1 base short and J 6 bases short, with 16 bases between. The length of the CDR3 is 16 residues. The chain's CDR3 is CASSLGGGGGAQPQHF. DNA for the CDR3: TGTGCCAGCAGCTTAGGGGGCGGGGGCGGGGCTCAGCCCCAGCATTTT.

The chain employs TRBV13 and TRBJ1-4; maybe TRBD1 (5 bases). The CDR3 extends over 17 amino acids. The germline V gene has CDR1 PRHDT and CDR2 FYEKMQ (reference sequence). The V gene lost 0 bases and the J gene lost 0 bases, with 11 bases spanning the gap. CDR3 nucleotides: TGTGCCAGCAGCTTAGGCACAGGCCGGGCAACTAATGAAAAACTGTTTTTT. Translated, it gives CASSLGTGRATNEKLFF.

This clone was seen only once. The chain uses TRBV15 and TRBJ2-1; 13 bases are a match to TRBD2. Germline loops: CDR1 LNHNV, CDR2 YYDKDF (reference sequence). V dropped 6 bases and J dropped 8; count of bases not matched to a gene: 16. This CDR3 has 18 amino acids. CDR3 in amino acids: CATSSGTSGILGTDEQFF. In DNA, the CDR3 is TGTGCCACCAGTAGCGGGACTAGCGGGATTTTGGGGACTGATGAGCAGTTCTTC.

V gene TRBV14 combines with J gene TRBJ1-6; possibly TRBD1 for D (5 bases). Looked up from germline, CDR1 is SGHDN and CDR2 is FVKESK. The CDR3 is 15 residues long. The ends were cut back, 3 bases at V and 8 bases at J, with 14 bases in the middle. In nucleotides, the CDR3 is TGTGCCAGCAGCCAGCAAGCATTGACAGATTCACCCCTCCACTTT. Translated: CASSQQALTDSPLHF.

CDR3 residues: CASSQTDGTMGYGYTF. As DNA, the CDR3 is TGCGCCAGCAGCCAGACAGACGGGACTATGGGCTATGGCTACACCTTC. V gene TRBV4-1 combines with J gene TRBJ1-2; possibly TRBD1 for D (5 bases). CDR1 MGHRA and CDR2 YSYEKL come from the germline V gene. There are 16 residues in the CDR3. V was shortened by 3 bases and J by 4 bases, with 18 bases between the two germline ends.

With regard to this clone: Germline and junction disagree at one end, which may indicate a read error. The V call is TRBV5-4, the J call TRBJ2-1; 10 positions agree with TRBD2. CDR1 and CDR2 from the germline V gene are SGHNT and YYREEE (reference sequence). This CDR3 spans 15 amino acids. The CDR3 DNA reads as TGTGCCATCAGCAGCGGGAGGGTGTCCTACAATGAGCAGTTCTTC. This translates into CAISSGRVSYNEQFF. The full variable domain, completed using reference TRBV5-4 and TRBJ2-1, is ETGVTQSPTHLIKTRGQQVTLRCSSQSGHNTVSWYQQALGQGPQFIFQYYREEENGRGNFPPRFSGLQFPNYSSELNVNALELDDSALYLCAISSGRVSYNEQFFGPGTRLTVL.

This chain links TRBV29-1 with TRBJ2-7, with D possibly being TRBD1 (5 bases). Germline values: CDR1 SQVTM, CDR2 ANQGSEA. The length of the CDR3 is 13 residues. The germline V and J ends were trimmed by 4 bases and 6 bases, with 16 bases remaining between them. As DNA, the CDR3 is TGCAGCGTTGGTATGGGGCTTTTAGGCGAGCAGTACTTC. This encodes CSVGMGLLGEQYF.

The V gene is TRBV7-2, the J gene TRBJ2-2, with 11 bases identical to TRBD1. This CDR3 has 16 amino acids. V lost 3 bases to trimming and J lost 6 bases; unmatched junction nucleotides: 6. Per germline, CDR1 SGHTA and CDR2 FQGNSA. CDR3 in amino acids: CASSFTGTGGPGELFF. The CDR3 DNA sequence: TGTGCCAGCAGCTTTACCGGGACAGGGGGTCCCGGGGAGCTGTTTTTT.

V is TRBV5-4 and J is TRBJ1-4; no reliable D call. V lost 4 bases to trimming and J lost 14 bases, with 15 bases between them. The CDR3 spans 12 residues. The germline V gene encodes CDR1 SGHNT and CDR2 YYREEE (reference sequence). Written as DNA, the CDR3 is TGTGCCAGCAGCAAGTTAGACGGAGCCCTGTTTTTT. Residues: CASSKLDGALFF.

This CDR3 is CASRPFASDTQYF. The CDR3 DNA reads as TGTGCCAGCAGACCGTTTGCGTCAGATACGCAGTATTTT. The genes are TRBV7-8 and TRBJ2-3; D call uncertain. CDR3 size: 13 residues. In germline, CDR1 is SGHVS, CDR2 FQNEAQ. Trimming removed 6 bases at V and 4 bases at J, with 11 bases between.

The CDR3 here is CASSPHRDPYEQYF. CDR3 DNA: TGTGCCAGCAGTCCCCACAGGGACCCCTACGAGCAGTACTTC. The chain joins TRBV27 to TRBJ2-7; possibly TRBD1 for D (6 bases). V shed 5 bases and J shed 2 bases, with 13 bases lying between them. CDR1 is MNHEY and CDR2 is SMNVEV in the germline V gene (reference sequence). CDR3 size: 14 residues.

The genes are TRBV7-9 and TRBJ1-1, with 11 bases fitting TRBD1. The V segment lost 5 bases and the J segment 3 bases; nucleotides outside the gene matches: 5. The CDR3 totals 15 residues. CDR1 is SEHNR and CDR2 is FQNEAQ in the germline V gene (reference sequence). DNA of the CDR3: TGTGCCAGCAGCCCAACGGGACAGGGGGACACTGAAGCTTTCTTT. Translation gives CASSPTGQGDTEAFF.

CDR3 nucleotide sequence: TGTGCCAGCCGAATCGGGGGGGGCGTTGATGGCTACACCTTC. This codes for CASRIGGGVDGYTF. The chain has TRBV2 and TRBJ1-2, with TRBD1 as a possible D gene (6 bases). The CDR3 consists of 14 residues. The germline CDR1 and CDR2 sequences are SNHLY and FYNNEI. V was pared by 8 bases and J by 6 bases, with 19 bases between.

This clone has only one observation. The J gene is TRBJ2-1, the V gene TRBV5-6; 7 bases agree with TRBD2. The junction had 19 bases not matched to a gene; V was cut back by 4 bases and J by 6 bases. The germline V gene has CDR1 SGHDT and CDR2 YYEEEE. The CDR3 is 18 residues long. CDR3 region: CASSVVSGAISGRNEQFF. The CDR3 coding sequence is TGTGCCAGCAGCGTAGTTAGTGGGGCAATTAGCGGGCGCAATGAGCAGTTCTTC. Filled out from reference TRBV5-6 and TRBJ2-1, the complete variable domain reads DAGVTQSPTHLIKTRGQQVTLRCSPKSGHDTVSWYQQALGQGPQFIFQYYEEEERQRGNFPDRFSGHQFPNYSSELNVNALLLGDSALYLCASSVVSGAISGRNEQFFGPGTRLTVL.

The gene calls are TRBV7-9 and TRBJ1-1; perhaps TRBD1 as D (5 bases). Germline-derived CDR1 and CDR2 are SEHNR and FQNEAQ (reference sequence). The CDR3 consists of 12 residues. The V gene lost 6 bases and the J gene lost 11 bases, with 16 bases spanning the gap. CDR3 sequence reads: CASRLPRGKAFF. The CDR3 region has the DNA TGTGCCAGCAGATTACCTCGGGGGAAGGCTTTCTTT.

The V and J genes are TRBV6-1 and TRBJ2-1, with 7 positions matching TRBD1. The V gene's germline CDR1 is MNHNS and CDR2 SASEGT. Losses at the gene ends were 2 bases for V and 9 bases for J; bases not matched to a gene: 4. This CDR3 has 13 amino acids. The CDR3 reads CASSEQPGGEQFF. As DNA, the CDR3 is TGTGCCAGCAGTGAACAGCCAGGGGGTGAGCAGTTCTTC.

The chain combines TRBV5-8 with TRBJ1-4; the D is unclear. This CDR3 is 15 amino acids long. V was trimmed by 6 bases and J by 8 bases, leaving 20 bases between them. The V gene's germline CDR1 is SGHTS and CDR2 YDEGEE. The CDR3 DNA reads TGTGCCAGCACCGCTCGGGAGGGAGGGCGGGAAAAACTGTTTTTT. Encoded protein: CASTAREGGREKLFF.

The V and J genes are TRBV18 and TRBJ2-7, with D possibly matching TRBD2 (5 bases). Germline CDR1 is KGHSH and CDR2 is LQKENI. There are 13 residues in the CDR3. V gave up 1 base and J gave up 6 bases, with 10 bases separating them. The CDR3: CASSPRSSSEQYF. In nucleotides, the CDR3 is TGTGCCAGCTCACCACGGTCTAGCTCCGAGCAGTACTTC.

This clone has only one observation. The gene calls are TRBV7-9 and TRBJ2-3, with D unclear. CDR1 SEHNR and CDR2 FQNEAQ come from the germline V gene (reference sequence). The CDR3 has 12 amino acids. V lost 6 bases and J lost 3, with 7 bases in between. The CDR3 DNA reads TGTGCCAGCAGTTCCGTGACAGATACGCAGTATTTT. This gives the protein CASSSVTDTQYF.